This T cell receptor (beta chain) appears in the sequencing data of a study of cytomegalovirus exposure and HLA in healthy donors. The PCR made use of 60 Vbeta and 13 Jbeta primers. TCRdb's copy holds only in-frame clones and misses some; the assay was immunoSEQ multiplex PCR. The sample consists of roughly 150,000 clones, 75% of them appearing once. With V trimmed by 0 bases and J by 0 bases, 1 base remained unmatched. The germline CDR1 and CDR2 sequences are GTSNPN and SVGIG (reference sequence). The CDR3 totals 15 residues. Findings and caveats of the study: TCR association rates varied by HLA locus in a later analysis, with DRB1 highest and HLA-C lowest. According to a later analysis, most TCR beta chains associated with CMV appeared HLA-restricted.

With regard to this clone: The target antigen is unknown.

The sequence derives from a man between 18 and 35 years old in good health and CMV-seropositive. Material: PBMCs. V and J are TRBV30 and TRBJ2-3, with 9 bases lining up with TRBD2. CDR3 loop: CAWSVLAGSTDTQYF. The CDR3, as DNA: TGTGCCTGGAGTGTTCTAGCGGGGAGCACAGATACGCAGTATTTT.